This TCR beta chain is drawn from a study of cytomegalovirus exposure and HLA in healthy donors. Across the whole study: Out of roughly 200 million T cells, an earlier analysis found around 110 million unique TCR beta sequences in total. General study points: TCR sequences were mostly rare, though some public TCRs occurred in many donors.

This clone appeared a single time. Its cognate antigen is unknown. Trimming cost V 5 bases and J 9 bases; bases outside gene matches: 12. The germline gives CDR1 MNHEY, CDR2 SMNVEV (reference sequence). The CDR3 loop spans 15 amino acids. Researchers ran the PCR with 60 Vbeta and 13 Jbeta primers. Assay: immunoSEQ multiplex PCR; the TCRdb copy retains only in-frame clones and omits some. The data contain 85,000 to 110,000 clones, about 71% of them singletons. This TCR was recovered from a woman aged 45 to 65 in good health and CMV-seronegative. The material sequenced was PBMCs. This chain links TRBV27 with TRBJ2-1, with 8 bases fitting TRBD2. The CDR3 protein is CASSGVSGKGIEQFF. Written as DNA, the CDR3 is TGTGCCAGCAGTGGGGTTAGCGGGAAAGGGATTGAGCAGTTCTTC.